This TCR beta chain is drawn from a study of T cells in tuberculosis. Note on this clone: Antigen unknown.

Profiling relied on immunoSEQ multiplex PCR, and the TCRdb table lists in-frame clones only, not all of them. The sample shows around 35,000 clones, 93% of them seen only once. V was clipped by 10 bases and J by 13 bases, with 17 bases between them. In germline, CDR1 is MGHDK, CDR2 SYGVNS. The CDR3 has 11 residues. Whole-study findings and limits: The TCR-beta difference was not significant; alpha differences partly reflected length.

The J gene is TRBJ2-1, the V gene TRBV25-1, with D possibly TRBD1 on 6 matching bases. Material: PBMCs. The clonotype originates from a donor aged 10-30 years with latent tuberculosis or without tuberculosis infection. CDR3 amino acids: CATRTESTQFF. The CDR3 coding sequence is TGTGCCACCAGGACAGAATCTACTCAGTTCTTC.